A single T cell receptor (beta chain) is shown here with its context. Its antigen has not been determined. Base qualities are missing; no much larger clone stands one base away. These data belong to a study of blood T cell repertoires in COVID-19 (dated by TCRdb to about 2020). In the study overall: Samples from collaborators originated in the United States, Italy and Spain and spanned both the acute and convalescent phases of COVID-19. Where available, HLA class I and class II types were obtained from metadata supplied by the sample provider rather than from assay-based typing. Subjects who had been exposed to COVID-19, were actively infected with it, or had recovered from it provided the deeply sampled blood TCRbeta repertoires that made up the dataset. The prospective study material was composed of cDNA or gDNA derived from T cells, B-cell-depleted T cells, or PBMCs. The repertoires were released in a freely available public database meant as a resource for research on the immune response to SARS-CoV-2. The samples were drawn from two sources: the first 160 participants of the ongoing ImmuneRACE study, and 1,254 subjects contributed by 6 global collaborators. Sample metadata almost always included a de-identified subject ID, COVID-19 status, age in years and sex. Study-level results and caveats: The quantity of clinical and demographic metadata differed by source and by participant and was supplied without curation.

In the prospective study, participants were roughly 18 to 89 years old, resided in 25 or so geographic areas of the United States, and were enrolled through a virtual design. In the prospective study, participants were assigned to cohorts based on the clinical history participants reported in a screening survey and a study questionnaire. Exposed participants had been in contact, within 2 weeks of entering the study, with a person who had a PCR-confirmed or clinician-diagnosed case of COVID-19. In the prospective study, mobile phlebotomists collected whole blood, serum and a nasopharyngeal or oropharyngeal swab from each participant. Over an approximately two-month period, participants in the prospective study had the option of providing additional blood draws and questionnaires. Before DNA extraction, blood samples from the prospective study were shipped at room temperature or frozen. TCRbeta CDR3 regions were amplified from genomic DNA using the immunoSEQ Assay, a bias-controlled multiplex PCR. On the authors' methods: Nucleated cell counts per sample were estimated from amplification of reference gene primers within the assay. Sequence reads were collapsed and filtered to measure the absolute abundance of every unique TCRbeta CDR3 rearrangement. Productive Simpson clonality was computed per sample as the square root of Simpson's diversity index over productive rearrangements. TCRdb stores this immuneACCESS table with in-frame sequences only. Part of the clones is absent; in the studies checked, under half of the shortfall reflects unresolved V genes, and no reason is known for the rest. V, J and clone size were drawn from that table, and D and trimming were deduced from the DNA. The sample table shows more than 300,000 clones, and approximately 91% are seen once. About 4% of the sample comes from the top ten.

Specimen: PBMCs or T cells enriched from blood (not recorded which). The source is a woman under 40 who had been exposed to COVID-19.

The CDR3 loop reads CASSIGEGLNIQYF. The DNA is TGTGCCAGTAGTATAGGAGAGGGACTGAACATTCAGTACTTC. The chain was built from TRBV19 and TRBJ2-4; a tentative D match to TRBD2 spans 6 bases. The CDR3 numbers 14 residues from cysteine through phenylalanine. Only the CDR3 DNA stays, 42 bases, in frame from base 1. V loses 1 base of germline sequence and J loses 7 bases, and the interval between the two ends is 11 bases. From a lookup of the germline V gene (reference sequence), CDR1 and CDR2 are LNHDA and SQIVND.